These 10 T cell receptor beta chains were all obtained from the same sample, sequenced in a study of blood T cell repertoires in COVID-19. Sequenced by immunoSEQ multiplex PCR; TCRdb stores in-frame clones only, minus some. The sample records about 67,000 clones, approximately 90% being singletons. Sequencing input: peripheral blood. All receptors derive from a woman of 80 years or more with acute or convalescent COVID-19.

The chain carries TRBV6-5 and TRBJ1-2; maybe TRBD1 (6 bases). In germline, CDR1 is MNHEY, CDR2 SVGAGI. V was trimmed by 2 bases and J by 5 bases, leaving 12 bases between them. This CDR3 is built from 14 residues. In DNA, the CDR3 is TGTGCCAGCAGTTACCGGGACACAGTGTATGGCTACACCTTC. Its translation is CASSYRDTVYGYTF.

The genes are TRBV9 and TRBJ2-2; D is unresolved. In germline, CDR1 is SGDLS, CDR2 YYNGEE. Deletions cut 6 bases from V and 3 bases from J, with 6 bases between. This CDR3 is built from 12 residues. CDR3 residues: CASTRDTGELFF. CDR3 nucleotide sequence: TGTGCCAGCACCCGGGACACCGGGGAGCTGTTTTTT.

CDR3 coding DNA: TGTGCCAGCGGCTCGGGGGGCCCCTACGAGCAGTACTTC. It translates to CASGSGGPYEQYF. The chain recombines TRBV6-6 with TRBJ2-7; possible D gene TRBD2, 7 bases. This CDR3 has 13 residues. With 8 bases removed from V and 2 bases from J, the gap between germline ends came to 13 bases. Germline loops: CDR1 MNHNY, CDR2 SVGAGI (reference sequence).

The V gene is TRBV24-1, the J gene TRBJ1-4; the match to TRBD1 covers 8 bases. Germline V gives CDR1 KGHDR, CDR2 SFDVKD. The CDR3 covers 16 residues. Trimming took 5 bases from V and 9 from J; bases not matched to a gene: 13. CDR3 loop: CATSASLGQGNQKLFF. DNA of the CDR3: TGTGCCACCAGTGCTTCCCTTGGACAGGGAAATCAAAAACTGTTTTTT.

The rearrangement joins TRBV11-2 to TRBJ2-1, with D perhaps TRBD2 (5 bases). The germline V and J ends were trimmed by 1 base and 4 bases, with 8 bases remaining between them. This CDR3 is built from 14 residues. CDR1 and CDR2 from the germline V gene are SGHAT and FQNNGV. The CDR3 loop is CASSLAGEYNEQFF. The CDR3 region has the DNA TGTGCCAGCAGCTTAGCCGGGGAATACAATGAGCAGTTCTTC.

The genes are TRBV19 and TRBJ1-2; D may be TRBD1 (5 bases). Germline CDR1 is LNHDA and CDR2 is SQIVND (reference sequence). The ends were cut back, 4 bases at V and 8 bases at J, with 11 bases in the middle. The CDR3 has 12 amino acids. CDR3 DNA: TGTGCCAGTAGTACAGGGATTCGGGGCTACACCTTC. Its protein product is CASSTGIRGYTF.

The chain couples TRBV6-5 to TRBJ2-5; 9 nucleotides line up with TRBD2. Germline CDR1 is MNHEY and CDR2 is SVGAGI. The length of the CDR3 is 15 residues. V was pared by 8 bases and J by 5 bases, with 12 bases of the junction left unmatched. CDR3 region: CASRRGGGVPETQYF. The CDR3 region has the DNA TGTGCCAGCCGAAGGGGCGGGGGGGTCCCGGAGACCCAGTACTTC.

The CDR3 here is CASSPDRDEKLFF. The DNA of the CDR3 is TGTGCCAGCAGCCCGGACAGGGATGAAAAACTGTTTTTT. This chain joins TRBV3-1 (or the pseudogene TRBV3-2) and TRBJ1-4; 8 bases are a match to TRBD1. The CDR3 consists of 13 residues. V shed 4 bases and J 6 bases; nucleotides not matched to a gene: 1. Germline V CDR1 and CDR2: LGHDT, YNNKEL (reference sequence).

The CDR3 spells CASSSGQIATNEKLFF. The CDR3 coding sequence is TGCGCCAGCAGTTCGGGACAGATAGCAACTAATGAAAAACTGTTTTTT. V usage is TRBV5-1 and J usage is TRBJ1-4; TRBD1 agrees at 7 bases. With V trimmed by 5 bases and J by 0 bases, 7 bases remained unmatched. Per germline, CDR1 SGHRS and CDR2 YFSETQ. This CDR3 is built from 16 residues.

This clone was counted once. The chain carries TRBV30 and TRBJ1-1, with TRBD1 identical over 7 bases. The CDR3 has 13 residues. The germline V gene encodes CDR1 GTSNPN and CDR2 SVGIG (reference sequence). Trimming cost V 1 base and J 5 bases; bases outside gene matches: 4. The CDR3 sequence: CAWSGSGGTEAFF. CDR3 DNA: TGTGCCTGGAGTGGCTCAGGGGGGACTGAAGCTTTCTTT. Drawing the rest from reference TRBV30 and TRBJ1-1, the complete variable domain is SQTIHQWPATLVQPVGSPLSLECTVEGTSNPNLYWYRQAAGRGLQLLFYSVGIGQISSEVPQNLSASRPQDRQFILSSKKLLLSDSGFYLCAWSGSGGTEAFFGQGTRLTVV.